The 31 T cell receptor beta chains below were found in one sample sequenced in a study of response to subunit inactivated influenza vaccine. TCRdb reanalysed the RT-PCR reads using MiXCR and keeps one entry per CDR3 protein. The data show roughly 620,000 distinct CDR3 sequences, about 11% seen once. In addition, the sample was reused for a study of T cells expressing NK-cell markers. That work states: TCR beta libraries carry UMIs added by 5'RACE template switching.

Source: PBMCs from blood, taken on the day of vaccination. These receptors were collected from a man aged 45-65 years who received an inactivated influenza vaccine.

This clonotype was picked up a small number of times. V and J are TRBV29-1 and TRBJ2-7, with D unresolved. V was cut by 5 bases and J by 3 bases, with 17 bases left in between. The CDR3 runs 14 residues. In germline, CDR1 is SQVTM, CDR2 ANQGSEA. This chain's CDR3 is CSVLAGPLYYEQYF. DNA of the CDR3: TGCAGCGTTTTGGCAGGTCCCCTTTACTACGAGCAGTACTTC.

The chain has TRBV13 and TRBJ2-1; 8 bases are a match to TRBD2. The CDR3 contains 16 residues. In germline, CDR1 is PRHDT, CDR2 FYEKMQ (reference sequence). V gave up 3 bases and J gave up 9 bases; unmatched junction bases: 13. The CDR3 nucleotides read TGTGCCAGCAGCTTTTTAAGCCCCGCGGGAGGCGGTGAGCAGTTCTTC. It encodes CASSFLSPAGGGEQFF. The full variable domain, in which reference TRBV13 and TRBJ2-1 provide the parts outside the CDR3, is AAGVIQSPRHLIKEKRETATLKCYPIPRHDTVYWYQQGPGQDPQFLISFYEKMQSDKGSIPDRFSAQQFSDYHSELNMSSLELGDSALYFCASSFLSPAGGGEQFFGPGTRLTVL.

This chain links TRBV12-3 or TRBV12-4 with TRBJ2-1; possibly TRBD1 for D (6 bases). V gave up 6 bases and J gave up 5 bases, with 8 bases separating them. The CDR3 has 12 residues. CDR3 sequence (DNA): TGTGCCAGCAGGGGGGCGAACAATGAGCAGTTCTTC. The encoded protein is CASRGANNEQFF.

The chain combines TRBV6-1 with TRBJ1-6, with D perhaps matching TRBD1 (6 bases). The CDR3 contains 12 residues. Deletions cut 9 bases from V and 7 bases from J, with 10 bases between. Germline V CDR1 and CDR2: MNHNS, SASEGT. In DNA form, the CDR3 reads TGTGCCAGTCGACAGGCAAATTCACCCCTCCACTTT. Translation: CASRQANSPLHF.

This clonotype was counted only a few times. The chain employs TRBV20-1 and TRBJ1-4; no firm D call. Germline CDR1 DFQATT, CDR2 SNEGSKA (reference sequence). Trimming left V 0 bases short and J 7 bases short, with 15 bases between. This CDR3 has 15 residues. CDR3 sequence (DNA): TGCAGTGCTAGAGATTGGACCCCTGAGGGTGAAAAACTGTTTTTT. Its translation: CSARDWTPEGEKLFF.

The chain joins TRBV6-5 to TRBJ2-5; TRBD2 matches 15 bases. The germline CDR1 and CDR2 sequences are MNHEY and SVGAGI. The CDR3 length is 19 residues. The trim removed 0 bases at V and 5 bases at J, leaving 10 bases unmatched. CDR3 residues: CASSYSKGTGTSGRETQYF. The CDR3 DNA follows: TGTGCCAGCAGTTACTCGAAGGGAACCGGGACTAGCGGGAGGGAGACCCAGTACTTC.

This rearrangement joins TRBV5-6 to TRBJ2-2; D not certain. This CDR3 spans 13 amino acids. V was cut by 1 base and J by 6 bases, with 7 bases left in between. Germline V CDR1 and CDR2: SGHDT, YYEEEE. CDR3 nucleotide sequence: TGTGCCAGCAGCTTGTCCCCCGCCGGGGAGCTGTTTTTT. Translated, it gives CASSLSPAGELFF.

This clonotype was counted only a few times. Here the CDR3 reads CASRETGTGSYEQYF. The DNA for the CDR3 is TGTGCCAGCAGAGAAACGGGGACAGGAAGCTACGAGCAGTACTTC. The chain carries TRBV5-6 and TRBJ2-7; 8 nucleotides match TRBD1. This CDR3 has 15 amino acids. CDR1 is SGHDT and CDR2 is YYEEEE in the germline V gene. The J segment lost 3 bases and the V segment lost 5 bases, leaving 10 bases of the junction unmatched.

V is TRBV7-2 and J is TRBJ2-7, with D possibly matching TRBD2 (6 bases). V lost 5 bases and J lost 0, with 11 bases in between. Germline V gene sequence: CDR1 SGHTA, CDR2 FQGNSA. The CDR3 has 14 amino acids. The CDR3 sequence: CASSRRDFSYEQYF. In nucleotides, the CDR3 is TGTGCCAGCAGCCGACGGGACTTCTCCTACGAGCAGTACTTC.

For this clonotype: This may arise from a read error, as a much more abundant clone is one base away. The CDR3 DNA sequence: TGTGCCAGCAGTTTAACCGGGACTAGCGGACCTTACGATGAGCAGTTCTTC. Translation: CASSLTGTSGPYDEQFF. The V gene is TRBV6-2 or TRBV6-3, the J gene TRBJ2-1; 11 nucleotides align to TRBD2. Trimming cost V 4 bases and J 8 bases; bases outside gene matches: 13. Germline V gene data show CDR1 as MNHEY and CDR2 as SVGEGT. The CDR3 is 17 residues long.

A few counts support this clonotype. The chain is built from TRBV11-2 and TRBJ2-3; no clear D gene. The CDR3 is 10 residues long. Germline V gene sequence: CDR1 SGHAT, CDR2 FQNNGV. CDR3 in amino acids: CLSGTDTQYF. The CDR3 DNA follows: TGTCTGTCTGGAACAGATACGCAGTATTTT.

This rearrangement joins TRBV5-1 to TRBJ1-3, with D unclear. The ends were cut back, 1 base at V and 2 bases at J, with 7 bases in the middle. This CDR3 has 14 residues. The germline V gene has CDR1 SGHRS and CDR2 YFSETQ. In nucleotides, the CDR3 is TGCGCCAGCAGCTTGATGGGGACTGGAAACACCATATATTTT. Its translation: CASSLMGTGNTIYF.

This clonotype was counted a few times. The chain has TRBV27 and TRBJ2-1; tentative D call: TRBD2 (5 bases). With 5 bases removed from V and 6 bases from J, the gap between germline ends came to 17 bases. Germline loops: CDR1 MNHEY, CDR2 SMNVEV (reference sequence). This CDR3 has 15 residues. CDR3 nucleotides: TGTGCCAGCAGTCTCGCCCCGGGGAGTACCAATGAGCAGTTCTTC. This gives the protein CASSLAPGSTNEQFF.

This clonotype occurred a few times. The genes are TRBV10-3 and TRBJ1-1; a weak D match, TRBD1 (5 bases). Trimming stripped 6 bases from V and 1 base from J, with 18 bases between. Germline CDR1 reads ENHRY; CDR2 reads SYGVKD. This CDR3 spans 16 amino acids. CDR3 nucleotide sequence: TGTGCCATCAGCCAGCTACCGGGACCGACGAACACTGAAGCTTTCTTT. Amino acids: CAISQLPGPTNTEAFF.

The chain couples TRBV25-1 to TRBJ1-1, with a tentative D call TRBD1 (5 bases). V lost 6 bases, J lost 7 bases, and 15 bases lay in between. The CDR3 spans 13 residues. The germline V gene has CDR1 MGHDK and CDR2 SYGVNS. In DNA form, the CDR3 reads TGTGCCAGCAGGTATGGGGGTTGGGGTGAAGCTTTCTTT. Translation gives CASRYGGWGEAFF.

This clonotype was counted many times. This chain uses TRBV5-1 with TRBJ2-3; D possibly corresponds to TRBD2 (5 bases). Per the germline V gene, CDR1 is SGHRS and CDR2 is YFSETQ. This CDR3 region has 15 residues. Trimming left V 4 bases short and J 2 bases short, with 14 bases between. CDR3 sequence reads: CASSQEGEFTDTQYF. The CDR3 bases are TGCGCCAGCAGCCAAGAGGGCGAGTTCACAGATACGCAGTATTTT. Looking up the rest from reference TRBV5-1 and TRBJ2-3 gives the full variable domain: KAGVTQTPRYLIKTRGQQVTLSCSPISGHRSVSWYQQTPGQGLQFLFEYFSETQRNKGNFPGRFSGRQFSNSRSEMNVSTLELGDSALYLCASSQEGEFTDTQYFGPGTRLTVL.

As to this clonotype: This could be a read error, since a much larger clone is one nucleotide away. The V and J genes are TRBV10-3 and TRBJ2-7; 12 bases line up with TRBD2. Looked up from germline, CDR1 is ENHRY and CDR2 is SYGVKD. The CDR3 contains 16 residues. The CDR3 sequence: CTISEGVGLAGAEQYF. The DNA for the CDR3 is TGTACCATCAGTGAGGGAGTGGGACTAGCGGGCGCCGAGCAGTACTTC.

The V gene is TRBV5-1, the J gene TRBJ1-6; 7 positions match TRBD1. The CDR3 covers 17 residues. Germline V gene data show CDR1 as SGHRS and CDR2 as YFSETQ. V was clipped by 2 bases and J by 10 bases; unmatched bases: 15. In nucleotides, the CDR3 is TGCGCCAGCAGCTTTTTGTTACTGAGACAGGGTGAATCACCCCTCCACTTT. Protein product: CASSFLLLRQGESPLHF.

In this sample, this clonotype turned up a few times. The chain couples TRBV20-1 to TRBJ2-2, with D unclear. This CDR3 spans 13 amino acids. Trimming stripped 6 bases from V and 7 bases from J, with 15 bases between. CDR1 and CDR2 (germline): DFQATT, SNEGSKA (reference sequence). The CDR3 loop is CSANRRVGGELFF. The CDR3 coding sequence is TGCAGTGCCAATCGAAGGGTTGGCGGGGAGCTGTTTTTT.

This clonotype was counted only a few times. V and J are TRBV20-1 and TRBJ2-3; TRBD2 agrees at 12 bases. Unmatched junction bases numbered 4, after V lost 5 bases and J lost 4 bases. Per the germline V gene, CDR1 is DFQATT and CDR2 is SNEGSKA (reference sequence). The CDR3 has 14 residues. This CDR3 reads CSAESSGRADTQYF. Here the CDR3 DNA reads TGCAGTGCTGAATCTAGCGGGAGGGCAGATACGCAGTATTTT.

J is TRBJ2-2 and V is TRBV4-3, with D possibly being TRBD2 (5 bases). CDR3 length: 17 residues. Trimming took 0 bases from V and 5 from J, leaving 16 bases between them. Germline loops: CDR1 LGHNA, CDR2 YSLEER. The CDR3 DNA is TGCGCCAGCAGCCAAGATAAGAATGGCGGGTGGACCGGGGAGCTGTTTTTT. As protein: CASSQDKNGGWTGELFF.

This clonotype was counted ten times or more. The chain combines TRBV12-3 or TRBV12-4 with TRBJ1-5; possibly TRBD1 for D (5 bases). Trimming stripped 6 bases from V and 2 bases from J, with 11 bases between. The CDR3 runs to 14 residues. CDR3 protein: CASSQGVGNQPQHF. The CDR3 nucleotides are TGTGCCAGCAGCCAAGGGGTGGGCAATCAGCCCCAGCATTTT.

This clonotype was seen only a few times. The chain has TRBV24-1 and TRBJ2-1; D tentatively reads TRBD1 or TRBD2 (6 bases each). Germline lookup yields CDR1 KGHDR and CDR2 SFDVKD. V lost 3 bases and J 6 bases, leaving 8 bases between the germline ends. The CDR3 consists of 13 residues. Here the CDR3 reads CATSDEGGNEQFF. In nucleotides, the CDR3 is TGTGCCACCAGTGATGAGGGGGGCAATGAGCAGTTCTTC.

This clonotype was seen a few times. The chain couples TRBV24-1 to TRBJ1-5, with D tentatively TRBD1 (6 bases). This CDR3 is 18 amino acids long. V lost 2 bases, J lost 4 bases, and 20 bases lay in between. Germline loops: CDR1 KGHDR, CDR2 SFDVKD. The CDR3 loop reads CATSDSGQLRIGNQPQHF. CDR3 sequence (DNA): TGTGCCACCAGTGATTCGGGACAACTCCGAATAGGAAATCAGCCCCAGCATTTT.

The genes are TRBV6-5 and TRBJ1-1, with a weak D call TRBD1 (6 bases). CDR1 is MNHEY and CDR2 is SVGAGI in the germline V gene. V was shortened by 4 bases and J by 6 bases, with 21 bases between the two germline ends. The CDR3 runs 16 residues. The CDR3 protein is CASSWPQGGGYAEAFF. The CDR3 region has the DNA TGTGCCAGCAGTTGGCCACAAGGGGGAGGTTACGCTGAAGCTTTCTTT.

This clonotype was seen once. V is TRBV6-2 or TRBV6-3 and J is TRBJ2-7, with 9 bases identical to TRBD2. With 4 bases clipped from V and 3 bases from J, the junction kept 4 bases outside the gene matches. Germline V gene sequence: CDR1 MNHEY, CDR2 SVGEGT. The CDR3 runs to 14 residues. The CDR3 DNA is TGTGCCAGCAGTTTAGCGGGAGTTTTCTACGAGCAGTACTTC. Residues: CASSLAGVFYEQYF.

In its sample, this clonotype was seen many times. The rearrangement joins TRBV12-3 or TRBV12-4 to TRBJ2-3; 10 bases map to TRBD2. This CDR3 comprises 16 residues. With 2 bases clipped from V and 2 bases from J, the junction kept 4 bases outside the gene matches. Here the CDR3 reads CASSLSGTSDTDTQYF. CDR3 coding DNA: TGTGCCAGCAGTTTAAGTGGGACTAGCGACACAGATACGCAGTATTTT.

The chain combines TRBV7-2 with TRBJ1-1, with D maybe TRBD1 (5 bases). CDR1 and CDR2 (germline): SGHTA, FQGNSA. The length of the CDR3 is 13 residues. The V end was cut by 4 bases, the J end by 8 bases, with 14 bases between. The CDR3 is CASSSPVRAEAFF. CDR3 DNA: TGTGCCAGCAGCTCCCCGGTCAGGGCGGAAGCTTTCTTT.

The rearrangement links TRBV2 to TRBJ2-7, with 8 bases aligning to TRBD2. This CDR3 region has 13 residues. Germline assignment: CDR1 SNHLY and CDR2 FYNNEI. J gave up 7 bases and V 8 bases, and 10 bases lay outside the gene matches. In DNA form, the CDR3 reads TGTGCCAGCGGTCGGGGGGGGCCAAAGGAGCAGTACTTC. Translating gives CASGRGGPKEQYF.

This clonotype was seen a handful of times. The CDR3 DNA reads TGTGCCAGCATAGCGGGAGGGCCCTACAATGAGCAGTTCTTC. Its protein product is CASIAGGPYNEQFF. The rearrangement uses TRBV12-3 or TRBV12-4 and TRBJ2-1; the match to TRBD2 covers 11 bases. The V gene end was trimmed by 7 bases and the J gene end by 2 bases; junction bases not matched to a gene: 1. The length of the CDR3 is 14 residues.

This clonotype has more than one count but fewer than ten. This chain joins TRBV28 and TRBJ2-7; a weak D match, TRBD2 (6 bases). Germline lookup yields CDR1 MDHEN and CDR2 SYDVKM. The germline V and J ends were trimmed by 7 bases and 2 bases, with 12 bases remaining between them. The CDR3 is made up of 13 amino acids. The CDR3 nucleotides are TGTGCCAGCACCACCGGAGGGGCCTACGAGCAGTACTTC. Protein product: CASTTGGAYEQYF.